This T cell receptor (beta chain) was found in a study of blood T cell repertoires in COVID-19. Study overall: Researchers got acute and convalescent COVID-19 samples from the United States, Italy and Spain.

Profiling relied on immunoSEQ multiplex PCR, and the TCRdb table lists in-frame clones only, not all of them. Among over 150,000 clones listed, roughly 88% were seen once. The Seattle patients joined while their infection was active and were tracked longitudinally afterward. J gave up 6 bases and V 0 bases, and 8 bases lay outside the gene matches. Germline loops: CDR1 SGDLS, CDR2 YYNGEE. The CDR3 spans 17 residues. The specimen was peripheral blood. The V call is TRBV9, the J call TRBJ1-6; 8 bases fit TRBD1. This sequence was found in a woman in her forties with COVID-19, enrolled during active disease. CDR3 bases: TGTGCCAGCAGCGTAGCGCTTGGACAGGGCGTTAATTCACCCCTCCACTTT. Protein: CASSVALGQGVNSPLHF.